Given below is one T cell receptor (beta chain) in context. The target antigen is unknown. Method: immunoSEQ multiplex PCR; TCRdb's copy keeps in-frame clones and lacks some. The sample includes tens of thousands of clones, roughly four fifths seen only once; the top ten take roughly a tenth. This entry belongs to a study of early stage breast cancer tumors. Trimming left V 7 bases short and J 6 bases short, with 17 bases between. CDR1 and CDR2 (germline): MNHNY, SVGAGI (reference sequence). This CDR3 is built from 14 residues. Study results and limitations: In about 90% of the 16 patients, blood comparison separated tumor from normal breast.

This clonotype originated in a person in their thirties with breast cancer. The genes are TRBV6-6 and TRBJ2-3; weak D call: TRBD1 (5 bases). Sequenced input: breast tumor tissue. As DNA, the CDR3 is TGTGCCAGCACCCCAGCAGGGCTTGTGGATACGCAGTATTTT. Encoded protein: CASTPAGLVDTQYF.